Here is one T cell receptor (beta chain) with its context. The DNA ends 3 residues before the CDR3 does, and the rest of the CDR3 is filled in from the germline J gene. Measured with immunoSEQ multiplex PCR; TCRdb has only the in-frame clones, and not every one. Here the sample table reports roughly 48,000 clones. This entry is derived from a study of Tregs in tolerant kidney transplant recipients. The CDR3 loop spans 14 amino acids. After removal of 6 bases from V and 6 bases from J, the junction contained 8 bases not matched to a gene. CDR1 and CDR2 from the germline V gene are MNHEY and SVGEGT. This receptor was identified in a human donor who received a combined kidney and bone marrow transplant. The V call is TRBV6-2 or TRBV6-3, the J call TRBJ1-2; 9 bases match TRBD1. The sample in question was CD4+ T cells from blood, obtained before the transplant. CDR3 bases read: TGTGCCAGCAGGCGGACAGGGGTACCGGATGGC. Its translation is CASRRTGVPDG. The complete CDR3 reads CASRRTGVPDGYTF.